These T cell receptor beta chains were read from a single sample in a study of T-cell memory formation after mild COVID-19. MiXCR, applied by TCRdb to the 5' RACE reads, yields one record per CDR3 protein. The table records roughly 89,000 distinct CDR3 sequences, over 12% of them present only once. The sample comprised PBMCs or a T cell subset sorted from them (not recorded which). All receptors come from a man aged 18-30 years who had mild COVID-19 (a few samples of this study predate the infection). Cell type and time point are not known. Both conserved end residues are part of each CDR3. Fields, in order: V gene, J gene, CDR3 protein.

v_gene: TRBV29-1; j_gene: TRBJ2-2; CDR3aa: CSVDRLGGGTGELFF
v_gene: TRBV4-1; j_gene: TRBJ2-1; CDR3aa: CASSQETSPLGNEQFF
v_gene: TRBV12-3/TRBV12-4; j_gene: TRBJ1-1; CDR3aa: CASSLGGENTEAFF
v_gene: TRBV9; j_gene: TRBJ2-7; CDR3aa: CASSVGVSSGEQYF
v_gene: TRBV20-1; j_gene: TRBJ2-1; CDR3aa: CSGNSGGHDEQFF
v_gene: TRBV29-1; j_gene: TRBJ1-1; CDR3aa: CSVAQRNTEAFF
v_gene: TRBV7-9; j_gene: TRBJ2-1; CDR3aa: CASSPGVRGRLYNEQFF
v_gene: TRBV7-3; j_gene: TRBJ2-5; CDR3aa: CASSLLGGMLETQYF
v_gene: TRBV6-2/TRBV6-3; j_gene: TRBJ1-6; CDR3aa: CASSSGQGYNSPLHF
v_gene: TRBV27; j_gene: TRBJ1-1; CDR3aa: CASSPGPTPNTEAFF
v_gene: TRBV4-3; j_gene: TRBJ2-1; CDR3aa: CASSPGLAGDNEQFF
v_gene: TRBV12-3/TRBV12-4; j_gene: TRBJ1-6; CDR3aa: CASTLGPGGISPLHF
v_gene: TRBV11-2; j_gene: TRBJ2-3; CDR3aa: CASSFGPGTDTQYF
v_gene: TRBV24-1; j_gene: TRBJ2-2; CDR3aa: CATSKSGPMNTGELFF
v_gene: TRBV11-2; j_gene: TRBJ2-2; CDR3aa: CASTNGQGRTGELFF
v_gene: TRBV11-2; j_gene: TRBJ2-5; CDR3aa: CASSLLASGGAGETQYF
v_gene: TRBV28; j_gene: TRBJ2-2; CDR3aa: CASSFSPGQGVDTGELFF
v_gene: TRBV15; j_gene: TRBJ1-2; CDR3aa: CATSRDGALGGYTF
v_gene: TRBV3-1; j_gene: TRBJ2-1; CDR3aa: CASSQDHGNNEQFF
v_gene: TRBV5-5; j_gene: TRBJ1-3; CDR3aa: CASSSGQGRGNTIYF
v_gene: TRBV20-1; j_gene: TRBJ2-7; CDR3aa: CSVSRGVLYEQYF
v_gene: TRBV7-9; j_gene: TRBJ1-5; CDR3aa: CASSAGSGNQPQHF
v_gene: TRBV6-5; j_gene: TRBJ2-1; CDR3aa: CSAGPLYNEQFF
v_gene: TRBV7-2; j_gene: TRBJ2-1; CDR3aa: CASSLTSYEQFF
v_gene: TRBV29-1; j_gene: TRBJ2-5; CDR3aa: CSVGDMAQETQYF
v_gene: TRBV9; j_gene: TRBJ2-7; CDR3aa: CASSVGIGEQYF
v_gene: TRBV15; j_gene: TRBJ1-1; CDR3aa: CATSPETEGTEAFF
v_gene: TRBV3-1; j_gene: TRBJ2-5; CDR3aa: CASSQDPPAAGSGTQYF
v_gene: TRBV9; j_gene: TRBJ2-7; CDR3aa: CASSVGDGGAYEQYF
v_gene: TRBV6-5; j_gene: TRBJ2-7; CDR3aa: CASSPGRGKYEQYF
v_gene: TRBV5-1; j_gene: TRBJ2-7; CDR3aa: CASSFRGPSYEQYF
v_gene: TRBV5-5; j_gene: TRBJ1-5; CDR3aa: CASSTGGQPQHF
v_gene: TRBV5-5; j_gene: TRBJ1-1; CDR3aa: CASSSSGTGWTEAFF
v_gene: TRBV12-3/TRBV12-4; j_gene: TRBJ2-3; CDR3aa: CASSTLAGGPRDTQYF
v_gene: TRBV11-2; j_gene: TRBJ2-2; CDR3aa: CASTEGDSPGELFF
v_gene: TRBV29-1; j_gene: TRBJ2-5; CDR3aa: CSVGWDSATSGGETQYF
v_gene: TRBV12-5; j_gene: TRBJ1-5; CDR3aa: CASGLDLNQPQHF
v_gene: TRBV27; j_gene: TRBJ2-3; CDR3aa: CASRQGADTQYF
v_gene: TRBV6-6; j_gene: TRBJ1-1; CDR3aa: CASSYPTGGISEAFF
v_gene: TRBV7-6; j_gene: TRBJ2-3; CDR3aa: CASSLALQADTQYF
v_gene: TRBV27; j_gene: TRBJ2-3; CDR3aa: CASSLWSGETDTQYF
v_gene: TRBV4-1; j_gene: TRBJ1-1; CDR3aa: CASSQTRLYTEAFF
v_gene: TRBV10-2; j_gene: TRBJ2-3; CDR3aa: CASSVSSISDTQYF
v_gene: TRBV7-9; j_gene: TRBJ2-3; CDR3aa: CASSQGVDTQYF
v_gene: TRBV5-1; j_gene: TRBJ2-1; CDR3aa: CASSYRTGINEQFF
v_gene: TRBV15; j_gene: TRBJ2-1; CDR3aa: CATSRAPGRNEQFF
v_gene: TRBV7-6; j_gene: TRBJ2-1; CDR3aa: CASSLYGGNDEQFF
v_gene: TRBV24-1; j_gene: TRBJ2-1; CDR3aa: CATSEGGYNEQFF
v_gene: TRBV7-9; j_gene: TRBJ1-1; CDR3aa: CASSKPQGEAFF
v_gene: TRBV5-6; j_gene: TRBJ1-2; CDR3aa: CASSFGTVGGYTF
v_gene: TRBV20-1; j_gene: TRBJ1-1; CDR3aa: CSARDFGNMNTEAFF
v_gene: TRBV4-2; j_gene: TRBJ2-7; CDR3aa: CASRGISYEQYF
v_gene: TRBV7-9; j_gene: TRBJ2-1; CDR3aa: CASSLPGQGINEQFF
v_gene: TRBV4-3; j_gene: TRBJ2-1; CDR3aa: CASGKGEFEQFF
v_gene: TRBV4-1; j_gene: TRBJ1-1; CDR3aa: CASSRGNTEAFF